Below, one T cell receptor (beta chain) is given with its context. Its antigen is not known. This entry belongs to a study of cytomegalovirus exposure and HLA in healthy donors. Study conclusions and caveats: The study put 150 to 200 TCR beta chains on its list as cytomegalovirus-associated.

Looked up from germline, CDR1 is LNHDA and CDR2 is SQIVND (reference sequence). V gave up 4 bases and J gave up 6 bases; unmatched junction bases: 2. The CDR3 is 14 amino acids. Assay used: immunoSEQ multiplex PCR; TCRdb lists only in-frame clones, some missing. The sample yields around 160,000 clones, about 82% seen once. The donors were part of the approximately 120-subject validation cohort, which stood apart from the approximately 640-subject first cohort. The sample was PBMCs. The receptor was derived from a young man in good health and CMV-seropositive. This chain connects TRBV19 to TRBJ2-3, with 12 bases lining up with TRBD2. The CDR3 is CASSTSGRVDTQYF. CDR3 DNA: TGTGCCAGTAGTACTAGCGGGAGGGTCGATACGCAGTATTTT.